These 11 T cell receptor beta chains were all obtained from the same sample, sequenced in a study of cytomegalovirus exposure and HLA in healthy donors. Both 60 Vbeta primers and 13 Jbeta primers went into the PCR. Measured with immunoSEQ multiplex PCR; TCRdb has only the in-frame clones, and not every one. The sample yields tens of thousands of clones, roughly 76% seen once. The sequenced sample consisted of PBMCs. These receptors all come from a man aged 60 to 69 in good health and CMV-seropositive.

The chain has TRBV7-2 and TRBJ1-5, with D unresolved. The germline V and J ends were trimmed by 1 base and 1 base, with 5 bases remaining between them. The germline V gene encodes CDR1 SGHTA and CDR2 FQGNSA. The CDR3 runs to 14 residues. The CDR3, as DNA: TGTGCCAGCAGCTTAGACATAAGCAATCAGCCCCAGCATTTT. Its translation is CASSLDISNQPQHF.

The rearrangement links TRBV4-1 to TRBJ1-1; D not resolved. V lost 1 base to trimming and J lost 1 base, with 7 bases between them. Per germline, CDR1 MGHRA and CDR2 YSYEKL. CDR3 length equals 14 residues. The CDR3 sequence is CASSQVGGNTEAFF. DNA for the CDR3: TGCGCCAGCAGCCAAGTAGGAGGGAACACTGAAGCTTTCTTT.

Only a few counts were recorded for this clone. The rearrangement uses TRBV5-1 and TRBJ2-1; 7 bases are shared with TRBD2. Losses at the gene ends were 7 bases for V and 5 bases for J; bases not matched to a gene: 9. Germline V gene sequence: CDR1 SGHRS, CDR2 YFSETQ. This CDR3 region has 14 residues. The CDR3 DNA follows: TGCGCCAGCTTCAACGGGGGGTTCCACAATGAGCAGTTCTTC. This translates into CASFNGGFHNEQFF.

The gene calls are TRBV2 and TRBJ2-1, with a tentative D call TRBD1 (6 bases). V was cut by 9 bases and J by 1 base, with 13 bases left in between. CDR3 length equals 14 residues. Looked up from germline, CDR1 is SNHLY and CDR2 is FYNNEI. The CDR3 DNA reads as TGTGCCAGTAATGGGGGCTTGTCCTACAATGAGCAGTTCTTC. Encoded protein: CASNGGLSYNEQFF.

This rearrangement joins TRBV5-5 to TRBJ2-5; TRBD1 aligns across 7 bases. CDR3 length: 16 amino acids. Germline V gene sequence: CDR1 SGHKS, CDR2 YYEKEE (reference sequence). J gave up 0 bases and V 4 bases, and 9 bases lay outside the gene matches. Written as DNA, the CDR3 is TGTGCCAGCAGCCCCGGGACAGCCTGGTACCAAGAGACCCAGTACTTC. This gives the protein CASSPGTAWYQETQYF.

This clone was counted only a few times. This chain links TRBV5-1 with TRBJ2-5; TRBD2 might be the D (5 bases). The V and J ends lost 3 bases and 7 bases respectively, with 13 bases between them. Germline V CDR1 and CDR2: SGHRS, YFSETQ. The CDR3 covers 13 residues. Here the CDR3 DNA reads TGCGCCAGCAGCTCAACTAGTCCGGGGACCCAGTACTTC. Protein: CASSSTSPGTQYF.

The table lists this clone with a count of one. The chain is built from TRBV6-6 and TRBJ1-2; possibly TRBD1 for D (6 bases). V was shortened by 2 bases and J by 2 bases, with 15 bases between the two germline ends. CDR1 is MNHNY and CDR2 is SVGAGI in the germline V gene (reference sequence). The CDR3 covers 16 residues. In DNA form, the CDR3 reads TGTGCCAGCAGTTACCCGAACCCCACAGGGAACTATGGCTACACCTTC. This sequence encodes CASSYPNPTGNYGYTF.

J is TRBJ2-1 and V is TRBV11-2; D is unresolved. The CDR3 runs to 15 residues. Germline CDR1 reads SGHAT; CDR2 reads FQNNGV. V was shortened by 1 base and J by 0 bases, with 7 bases between the two germline ends. CDR3 sequence (DNA): TGTGCCAGCAGCTTAGGATTCAGCTCCTACAATGAGCAGTTCTTC. It codes for CASSLGFSSYNEQFF.

The chain uses TRBV5-6 and TRBJ2-7; D remains unclear. The CDR3 spans 11 residues. Germline V gene data show CDR1 as SGHDT and CDR2 as YYEEEE. V was trimmed by 3 bases and J by 3 bases, leaving 4 bases between them. The CDR3 sequence: CASSSGYEQYF. The CDR3 DNA follows: TGTGCCAGCAGCTCGGGCTACGAGCAGTACTTC.

The chain combines TRBV5-6 with TRBJ2-2; 11 positions agree with TRBD2. The germline V gene encodes CDR1 SGHDT and CDR2 YYEEEE. The CDR3 is made up of 15 amino acids. V lost 3 bases and J lost 5; bases outside the gene matches: 3. The CDR3 protein is CASSYSGGATGELFF. CDR3 bases: TGTGCCAGCAGCTATAGCGGGGGGGCGACCGGGGAGCTGTTTTTT.

The chain employs TRBV11-3 and TRBJ2-5; D is uncertain. The assigned J gene may be wrong: the sequence end matches TRBJ2-7 better. Germline CDR1 and CDR2: SGHNT and YENEEA. CDR3 length equals 11 residues. Here the CDR3 DNA reads TGTGCCAGCAGCTCTCCCTACGAGCAGTACTTC. Translation: CASSSPYEQYF.